The 15 T cell receptor beta chains in this list originate from one sample, sequenced in a study of cytomegalovirus exposure and HLA in healthy donors. PCR primers comprised 60 Vbeta and 13 Jbeta primers. TCRdb keeps only in-frame clones here, not all; method: immunoSEQ multiplex PCR. The sample lists roughly 120,000 clones, over 65% occurring once. The sequenced sample was PBMCs. Source of these receptors: a man younger than 45 in good health and CMV-seropositive.

The rearrangement uses TRBV5-4 and TRBJ2-2; TRBD2 aligns across 7 bases. This CDR3 region has 15 residues. Germline V lookup: CDR1 SGHNT, CDR2 YYREEE (reference sequence). V shed 4 bases, J shed 4 bases, and the junction held 7 bases outside the gene matches. CDR3 coding DNA: TGTGCCAGCAGCGCGGGACTATCCTTCACCGGGGAGCTGTTTTTT. This codes for CASSAGLSFTGELFF.

The V call is TRBV19, the J call TRBJ2-7; D is possibly TRBD2 (5 bases). The germline CDR1 and CDR2 sequences are LNHDA and SQIVND (reference sequence). The CDR3 length is 13 residues. V lost 1 base and J 2 bases, leaving 6 bases between the germline ends. The CDR3 region has the DNA TGTGCCAGTAGTATAGGGGGAGCCTACGAGCAGTACTTC. The encoded protein is CASSIGGAYEQYF.

The chain recombines TRBV5-6 with TRBJ1-1, with no clear D. Trimming took 0 bases from V and 0 from J, leaving 18 bases between them. This CDR3 comprises 18 residues. Germline V gives CDR1 SGHDT, CDR2 YYEEEE. The CDR3 DNA reads TGTGCCAGCAGCTTGGCTGTTATTCGTACAGCCTTGAACACTGAAGCTTTCTTT. As protein: CASSLAVIRTALNTEAFF.

V gene TRBV27 combines with J gene TRBJ2-1; no firm D call. The V and J ends lost 0 bases and 6 bases respectively, with 6 bases between them. Germline-derived CDR1 and CDR2 are MNHEY and SMNVEV (reference sequence). This CDR3 is 13 amino acids long. CDR3 sequence reads: CASSLSISNEQFF. The CDR3 DNA reads TGTGCCAGCAGTTTATCGATCAGCAATGAGCAGTTCTTC.

Comment on this clone: Within the sample, other DNA sequences also encode this same CDR3. The chain couples TRBV5-4 to TRBJ1-1, with TRBD1 matching over 9 bases. This CDR3 is built from 14 residues. The V segment lost 0 bases and the J segment 4 bases; nucleotides outside the gene matches: 1. Germline CDR1 SGHNT, CDR2 YYREEE (reference sequence). The CDR3 bases are TGTGCCAGCAGCTTGGGACAGGGGGGCACTGAAGCTTTCTTT. Amino acid sequence: CASSLGQGGTEAFF.

This clone was detected once. The rearrangement links TRBV4-2 to TRBJ1-2; a weak D match, TRBD1 (5 bases). The CDR3 consists of 16 residues. Per the germline V gene, CDR1 is LGHNA and CDR2 is YNFKEQ. V lost 0 bases to trimming and J lost 5 bases, with 16 bases between them. The CDR3 reads CASSQDLLGGLYGYTF. In DNA, the CDR3 is TGTGCCAGCAGCCAAGATCTTCTGGGGGGTTTATATGGCTACACCTTC.

This rearrangement joins TRBV14 to TRBJ2-7; TRBD2 might be the D (5 bases). Between the trimmed V and J ends, which lost 1 base and 3 bases, there was a span of 13 bases. CDR3 length: 15 residues. Germline V lookup: CDR1 SGHDN, CDR2 FVKESK. For the CDR3, the DNA is TGTGCCAGCAGCCAAGTACCGGGAAGCCTCTACGAGCAGTACTTC. Protein product: CASSQVPGSLYEQYF.

About this clone: Germline and junction disagree at one end, which may indicate a read error. The V and J genes are TRBV11-1 and TRBJ2-7, with TRBD1 matching 9 bases. The germline V gene encodes CDR1 SGHAT and CDR2 FQDESV (reference sequence). The CDR3 totals 15 residues. This CDR3 is CASTLAQGARYEQYF. The CDR3 DNA sequence: TGTGCCAGCACCTTAGCACAGGGGGCCCGCTACGAGCAGTACTTC.

The chain combines TRBV28 with TRBJ1-3; D remains ambiguous. CDR1 and CDR2 (germline): MDHEN, SYDVKM. With 4 bases removed from V and 2 bases from J, the gap between germline ends came to 21 bases. The CDR3 consists of 18 residues. CDR3 bases: TGTGCCAGCAGTTCGCTGAAGCGGGCATTAACCACTGGAAACACCATATATTTT. It yields the protein CASSSLKRALTTGNTIYF.

The gene calls are TRBV4-2 and TRBJ2-5; 7 bases align to TRBD2. The ends lost 0 bases at V and 1 base at J; junction bases unmatched: 17. In germline, CDR1 is LGHNA, CDR2 YNFKEQ. The CDR3 totals 20 residues. The CDR3 region has the DNA TGTGCCAGCAGCCAAGATTGGGGGGGGTTTGGGGCTACCTTCCAAGAGACCCAGTACTTC. It specifies CASSQDWGGFGATFQETQYF.

This chain uses TRBV5-1 with TRBJ1-2; possible D gene TRBD1, 5 bases. The CDR3 runs 14 residues. V was pared by 0 bases and J by 4 bases, with 10 bases between. CDR1 is SGHRS, CDR2 YFSETQ, per germline. The CDR3 is CASSLGQKPYGYTF. CDR3 bases: TGCGCCAGCAGCTTGGGACAGAAACCCTATGGCTACACCTTC.

This chain uses TRBV11-3 with TRBJ2-3, with TRBD2 identical over 8 bases. CDR1 and CDR2 from the germline V gene are SGHNT and YENEEA. The CDR3 is 16 amino acids. The junction had 5 bases not matched to a gene; V was cut back by 1 base and J by 2 bases. The CDR3, as DNA: TGTGCCAGCAGCTTAGGTCGGGGGGGCCCCACAGATACGCAGTATTTT. It specifies CASSLGRGGPTDTQYF.

The V call is TRBV6-1, the J call TRBJ2-5, with TRBD1 matching 7 bases. This CDR3 has 13 amino acids. With V trimmed by 8 bases and J by 5 bases, 8 bases remained unmatched. CDR1 and CDR2 from the germline V gene are MNHNS and SASEGT. In DNA form, the CDR3 reads TGTGCCAGCGAGACCGGGACAGTCGAGACCCAGTACTTC. As protein: CASETGTVETQYF.

The chain combines TRBV6-1 with TRBJ1-2; no clear D. V dropped 1 base and J dropped 12 bases, with 9 bases sitting between them. This CDR3 has 11 amino acids. Germline values: CDR1 MNHNS, CDR2 SASEGT. CDR3 loop: CASSEESGHTF. Written as DNA, the CDR3 is TGTGCCAGCAGTGAAGAGAGCGGCCACACCTTC.

This clone has a handful of counts. The V gene is TRBV27, the J gene TRBJ2-7; a possible D gene is TRBD1 (6 bases). The CDR3 contains 16 residues. V shed 0 bases and J shed 3 bases, with 15 bases lying between them. Germline-derived CDR1 and CDR2 are MNHEY and SMNVEV (reference sequence). CDR3 residues: CASSLSIWGPDYEQYF. The DNA of the CDR3 is TGTGCCAGCAGTTTATCGATTTGGGGGCCCGACTACGAGCAGTACTTC.